This T cell receptor (beta chain) is drawn from a study of PD-1 blockade in mismatch repair-deficient tumors. Trimming pared 3 bases from V and 4 bases from J, leaving 11 bases between. Germline-derived CDR1 and CDR2 are SEHNR and FQNEAQ (reference sequence). CDR3 length: 14 amino acids. Assay: immunoSEQ multiplex PCR; the TCRdb copy retains only in-frame clones and omits some. The sample consists of some 130,000 clones, more than 70% of them appearing once. The specimen was peripheral blood, collected approximately 69 weeks after starting pembrolizumab. The rearrangement uses TRBV7-9 and TRBJ2-3, with D perhaps TRBD1 or TRBD2 (5 bases each). The origin of this receptor is an adult with mismatch repair-deficient cancer. CDR3 in DNA: TGTGCCAGCAGCTTCTGGCAGGGACCAGATACGCAGTATTTT. This translates into CASSFWQGPDTQYF.